A single sample gave rise to the 19 T cell receptor beta chains below, sequenced in a study of response to subunit inactivated influenza vaccine. TCRdb reprocessed the RT-PCR reads with MiXCR, giving one entry per CDR3 protein. Seen here are roughly 570,000 distinct CDR3 sequences, 10% to 15% observed once, and the top ten hold around 13%. Sequenced material: PBMCs from blood, taken 40 to 50 days after vaccination. The receptor source for this set is a man aged 45-65 years who received an inactivated influenza vaccine.

This chain uses TRBV20-1 with TRBJ2-5, with 9 positions matching TRBD2. The length of the CDR3 is 17 residues. CDR1 is DFQATT and CDR2 is SNEGSKA in the germline V gene (reference sequence). Losses at the gene ends were 0 bases for V and 5 bases for J; bases not matched to a gene: 13. CDR3 in amino acids: CSARDLKAGGRRETQYF. CDR3 DNA: TGCAGTGCTAGAGATCTTAAAGCGGGAGGACGTAGGGAGACCCAGTACTTC.

V is TRBV12-3 or TRBV12-4 and J is TRBJ1-1, with D hard to call. Trimming stripped 6 bases from V and 3 bases from J, with 11 bases between. CDR3 length: 13 amino acids. The CDR3 nucleotides are TGTGCCAGCAGCCGGGGTACGTACACTGAAGCTTTCTTT. This encodes CASSRGTYTEAFF.

The rearrangement links TRBV12-3 or TRBV12-4 to TRBJ2-6; 9 nucleotides line up with TRBD1. CDR3 length: 17 amino acids. After removal of 6 bases from V and 0 bases from J, the junction contained 6 bases not matched to a gene. In nucleotides, the CDR3 is TGTGCCAGCAGGAGGACAGGGGCTTACTCTGGGGCCAACGTCCTGACTTTC. Translated: CASRRTGAYSGANVLTF.

This clonotype was picked up many times. The chain employs TRBV29-1 and TRBJ2-5, with TRBD1 matching 9 bases. The CDR3 length is 12 residues. The junction had 3 bases not matched to a gene; V was cut back by 5 bases and J by 5 bases. CDR1 and CDR2 (germline): SQVTM, ANQGSEA. CDR3 in DNA: TGCAGCGTTACAGGGGGCGGGGAGACCCAGTACTTC. Protein: CSVTGGGETQYF. Combining the CDR3 with reference TRBV29-1 and TRBJ2-5 gives the whole variable domain SAVISQKPSRDICQRGTSLTIQCQVDSQVTMMFWYRQQPGQSLTLIATANQGSEATYESGFVIDKFPISRPNLTFSTLTVSNMSPEDSSIYLCSVTGGGETQYFGPGTRLLVL.

This clonotype was observed at least ten times. This chain connects TRBV4-3 to TRBJ2-1; 13 bases line up with TRBD2. V was clipped by 0 bases and J by 9 bases; unmatched bases: 11. The CDR3 is 18 amino acids. From germline, CDR1 is LGHNA and CDR2 YSLEER. The CDR3 DNA reads as TGCGCCAGCAGCCAAGATCAAACTAGCGGGAGGGCCGGGGGTGAGCAGTTCTTC. This translates into CASSQDQTSGRAGGEQFF.

This clonotype turned up a few times. This chain connects TRBV27 to TRBJ1-5; D is possibly TRBD1 (6 bases). This CDR3 spans 15 amino acids. Germline CDR1 is MNHEY and CDR2 is SMNVEV (reference sequence). V was clipped by 5 bases and J by 3 bases, with 14 bases between them. The CDR3 nucleotides read TGTGCCAGCAGTACGATCGGACAGTCCAATCAGCCCCAGCATTTT. The encoded protein is CASSTIGQSNQPQHF.

This clonotype was found a few times. The J gene is TRBJ2-7, the V gene TRBV9; TRBD1 aligns across 9 bases. Trimming at V came to 0 bases and at J to 0 bases, leaving 4 bases not matched to a gene. The CDR3 runs to 16 residues. CDR1 is SGDLS and CDR2 is YYNGEE in the germline V gene. In DNA form, the CDR3 reads TGTGCCAGCAGCGTAGCGGGGACAGGGAGCTCCTACGAGCAGTACTTC. Its protein is CASSVAGTGSSYEQYF.

The J gene is TRBJ2-1, the V gene TRBV7-2; D is unresolved. The CDR3 is 16 residues long. The ends were cut back, 4 bases at V and 2 bases at J, with 15 bases in the middle. From germline, CDR1 is SGHTA and CDR2 FQGNSA. The CDR3 here is CASSYMSISAYNEQFF. The DNA for the CDR3 is TGTGCCAGCAGCTACATGAGCATTTCGGCCTACAATGAGCAGTTCTTC.

This clonotype showed up many times. This sequence joins TRBV7-8 and TRBJ2-2; 7 bases line up with TRBD1. The germline CDR1 and CDR2 sequences are SGHVS and FQNEAQ. J lost 6 bases, V lost 3 bases, and 7 bases had no gene match. This CDR3 is 15 amino acids long. CDR3 in amino acids: CASSFETGWAGELFF. In nucleotides, the CDR3 is TGTGCCAGCAGCTTCGAGACAGGGTGGGCCGGGGAGCTGTTTTTT.

Only a few counts were recorded for this clonotype. The chain employs TRBV12-3 or TRBV12-4 and TRBJ2-1; D call uncertain. Trimming pared 1 base from V and 2 bases from J, leaving 12 bases between. This CDR3 comprises 16 residues. CDR3 protein: CASSLEGPRAYNEQFF. In DNA form, the CDR3 reads TGTGCCAGCAGTTTAGAAGGACCGAGAGCCTACAATGAGCAGTTCTTC.

This clonotype has at least ten counts. This rearrangement joins TRBV2 to TRBJ2-5; the D gene is possibly TRBD1 (6 bases). The ends were cut back, 4 bases at V and 4 bases at J, with 10 bases in the middle. The CDR3 spans 13 residues. Germline CDR1 and CDR2: SNHLY and FYNNEI. In DNA form, the CDR3 reads TGTGCCAGCAGTGGGGACAACCTAGAGACCCAGTACTTC. This translates into CASSGDNLETQYF.

The chain recombines TRBV2 with TRBJ2-2; D may be TRBD1 or TRBD2 (7 bases each). Deletions cut 6 bases from V and 4 bases from J, with 15 bases between. Looked up from germline, CDR1 is SNHLY and CDR2 is FYNNEI. This CDR3 spans 15 amino acids. CDR3 nucleotides: TGTGCCAGCAGCTCTCAGGGGGGGGGCACCGGGGAGCTGTTTTTT. Translation gives CASSSQGGGTGELFF. Using reference TRBV2 and TRBJ2-2 for the parts outside the CDR3, the full variable domain is EPEVTQTPSHQVTQMGQEVILRCVPISNHLYFYWYRQILGQKVEFLVSFYNNEISEKSEIFDDQFSVERPDGSNFTLKIRSTKLEDSAMYFCASSSQGGGTGELFFGEGSRLTVL.

This clonotype occurred a few times. This chain uses TRBV2 with TRBJ2-7; D might be TRBD2 (7 bases). The germline CDR1 and CDR2 sequences are SNHLY and FYNNEI. The CDR3 runs 12 residues. V lost 5 bases and J 6 bases, leaving 11 bases between the germline ends. CDR3 sequence (DNA): TGTGCCAGCAGTCAGGGGAGGGCCGAGCAGTACTTC. This translates into CASSQGRAEQYF.

The gene calls are TRBV28 and TRBJ2-1, with D tentatively TRBD2 (6 bases). CDR1 and CDR2 (germline): MDHEN, SYDVKM. V dropped 5 bases and J dropped 9 bases, with 20 bases sitting between them. This CDR3 is 15 amino acids long. The CDR3 sequence is CASSLDPAGQGEQFF. The CDR3 DNA reads as TGTGCCAGCAGTCTGGACCCGGCGGGGCAGGGTGAGCAGTTCTTC.

CDR3: CASSFLAEETQYF. The CDR3 coding sequence is TGTGCCAGCTCGTTCCTGGCGGAAGAGACCCAGTACTTC. The chain couples TRBV18 to TRBJ2-5; D is uncertain. Trimming cost V 6 bases and J 3 bases, with 11 bases left between them. This CDR3 has 13 amino acids. Looked up from germline, CDR1 is KGHSH and CDR2 is LQKENI.

There are a few counts of this clonotype. J is TRBJ1-5 and V is TRBV2; D call uncertain. The CDR3 is made up of 15 amino acids. V was shortened by 6 bases and J by 3 bases, with 15 bases between the two germline ends. From germline, CDR1 is SNHLY and CDR2 FYNNEI. In nucleotides, the CDR3 is TGTGCCAGCAGGGCAAGCGGAGATTACAATCAGCCCCAGCATTTT. Its protein product is CASRASGDYNQPQHF. The variable domain in full, with the rest retrieved from reference TRBV2 and TRBJ1-5, is EPEVTQTPSHQVTQMGQEVILRCVPISNHLYFYWYRQILGQKVEFLVSFYNNEISEKSEIFDDQFSVERPDGSNFTLKIRSTKLEDSAMYFCASRASGDYNQPQHFGDGTRLSIL.

The chain couples TRBV6-1 to TRBJ2-2; D may be TRBD1 or TRBD2 (5 bases each). Trimming pared 8 bases from V and 3 bases from J, leaving 19 bases between. This CDR3 has 16 residues. Per the germline V gene, CDR1 is MNHNS and CDR2 is SASEGT. This CDR3 reads CASFPRGGWYTGELFF. DNA for the CDR3: TGTGCCAGCTTCCCTCGGGGCGGGTGGTACACCGGGGAGCTGTTTTTT.

This clonotype showed up many times. V gene TRBV7-2 combines with J gene TRBJ2-3; the D gene is possibly TRBD2 (6 bases). The CDR3 has 13 residues. V shed 5 bases and J shed 6 bases, with 12 bases lying between them. The V gene's germline CDR1 is SGHTA and CDR2 FQGNSA. The CDR3 bases are TGTGCCAGCAGCCTCTATGGGGGGGATACGCAGTATTTT. Its protein product is CASSLYGGDTQYF.

This clonotype was seen only a few times. The chain employs TRBV10-3 and TRBJ2-7; tentatively, D is TRBD2 (5 bases). This CDR3 contains 14 residues. Looked up from germline, CDR1 is ENHRY and CDR2 is SYGVKD. V gave up 2 bases and J gave up 0 bases, with 8 bases separating them. The CDR3 here is CAISEGGSSYEQYF. In nucleotides, the CDR3 is TGTGCCATCAGTGAGGGTGGGAGCTCCTACGAGCAGTACTTC.